This TCR beta chain emerged from a study of shared T cell receptors in the human thymus. Germline loops: CDR1 MNHGY, CDR2 SAAAGT. Trimming pared 2 bases from V and 7 bases from J, leaving 36 bases between. The CDR3 sequence is 21 residues long. Here immunoSEQ multiplex PCR was the method, and the copy in TCRdb shows in-frame clones only, minus some. The table lists 550,000 to 800,000 clones, 80% to 90% of them singletons. The same sample was also used in a study of human thymus T cells. That work states: Having corrective surgery for congenital heart defects, healthy Finnish infants were the ones who donated. The thymus was resected at corrective cardiac surgery. Related research reported highly overlapping thymic repertoires among unrelated individuals.

The V gene is TRBV6-8, the J gene TRBJ2-7; a possible D gene is TRBD1 (6 bases). The sequencing input was thymocytes. The origin of this receptor is a girl in the first two years of life with a congenital heart defect. The CDR3 region has the DNA TGTGCCAGCAGTTACCGCCAAAGAAGGGACATCTGGGGGATTTCCCGTGGGGAGCAGTACTTC. This gives the protein CASSYRQRRDIWGISRGEQYF.